Listed below are T cell receptor delta chains from one sample, sequenced in a study of gamma-delta chains in newborns, infants, children. TCRdb processed the reads again with the CATT caller. This sample has over 4,000 delta-chain clones, with about 4.8% found just once. The sequenced sample consisted of blood. These receptors originate from a child who was a newborn, infant or young child, either healthy, febrile or measles-vaccinated (not recorded which). The CDR3 runs from the conserved cysteine through the conserved F or W. The size field is filled for only some rows; it gives once, few, many or a size class.

V | size | CDR3
TRDV2 | medium-sized | CACDNVLGEKYTDKLIF
TRDV2 | medium-sized | CACDTLGGIALDTDKLIF
TRDV2 | few | CACDTLGTGGYGENRTDKLIF
TRDV2 | medium-sized | CACDTGTGGYQGSWDTRQMFF
TRDV2 | medium-sized | CACDSLGANTDKLIF
TRDV2 | few | CACDPTSSSWDTRQMFF
TRDV2 | . | CACDTVGSRGIHTDKLIF
TRDV2 | few | CARDLLGDTLSDKLIF
TRDV2 | few | CACDTVSLLGEYTDKLIF
TRDV2 | medium-sized | CACDPFTGGYASWDTRQMFF
TRDV2 | medium-sized | CACDTVGPHTDKLIF
TRDV2 | . | CACDKVLGDTSWDTRQMFF
TRAV29/DV5 | few | CAARSPAGGSCTDKLIF
TRDV2 | few | CACDILGDTWDTRQMFF
TRDV2 | . | CACDTVGDTAWDTRQMFF
TRDV2 | medium-sized | CACDGLVRGKETDKLIF
TRDV2 | few | CACDTVHAGGTTQHQKLIF
TRDV2 | few | CACDTGSTGGYASWDTRQMFF
TRDV1 | few | CALDGHIVHRPGYTDKLIF
TRDV2 | medium-sized | CACDSGDTVSSWDTRQMFF
TRDV2 | few | CACDHLLGDTLTAQLFF
TRDV1 | . | CALGPQNCFLLPGTDKLIF
TRDV2 | medium-sized | CACDTLGDTVSWDTRQMFF
TRDV2 | medium-sized | CACDTLNGDRTDKLIF
TRDV2 | medium-sized | CACDTAGDSLRSWDTRQMFF
TRDV1 | . | CALGEVDNWGIQVDKTDKLIF
TRDV2 | medium-sized | CACDAIGGLGAPRGDKLIF
TRDV1 | few | CALGDLPLLGDKYTDKLIF
TRDV2 | medium-sized | CACDLLGTDTDKLIF
TRDV1 | medium-sized | CALGELPPSPYLTGSYTDKLIF
TRDV2 | medium-sized | CACDTGGYNTDKLIF
TRDV2 | few | CACDTVSDRRASWDTRQMFF
TRDV2 | medium-sized | CACDTVGVTDKLIF
TRDV2 | few | CACDTAGGQSSWDTRQMFF
TRDV2 | medium-sized | CACDTVAGYGSDPYLKLIF
TRDV2 | medium-sized | CACDTTGGRSSWDTRQMFF
TRDV2 | few | CACDTGGLRSSWDTRQMFF
TRDV2 | few | CACDTVSGGYKDTDKLIF
TRDV2 | medium-sized | CACDPVTGGMISQTNDKLIF
TRDV1 | . | CALGALCWGKRITDKLIF
TRDV2 | few | CACDTVYGSSWDTRQMFF
TRDV2 | . | CACDTVGGGFPSLTAQLFF